Listed here are 28 T cell receptor beta chains from one sample, sequenced in a study of T-cell reconstitution after alpha-beta-depleted transplantation in children. During its preparation, the TCRbeta library received unique molecular identifiers. TCRdb re-derived calls from the PCR reads in MiXCR, one entry per CDR3 protein. This table holds 420,000 or so distinct CDR3 sequences, 11% found once. The sample in question was PBMCs from the stem cell graft donor, obtained from the stem cell graft. Source of these receptors: a human donor who donated a stem cell graft to a child with acute myeloid leukemia.

The table lists this clonotype with many counts. The chain uses TRBV7-2 and TRBJ2-1; D is unresolved. The CDR3 is 14 amino acids. V lost 2 bases, J lost 1 base, and 6 bases lay in between. Germline lookup yields CDR1 SGHTA and CDR2 FQGNSA. CDR3 sequence reads: CASSLPFSYNEQFF. In DNA, the CDR3 is TGTGCCAGCAGCTTACCGTTTTCCTACAATGAGCAGTTCTTC.

This clonotype was seen only a few times. The chain couples TRBV14 to TRBJ2-5; D unclear. This CDR3 is 15 amino acids long. Germline loops: CDR1 SGHDN, CDR2 FVKESK. Trimming removed 2 bases from V and 0 bases from J, with 10 bases in between. Here the CDR3 reads CASSQTRWYQETQYF. Written as DNA, the CDR3 is TGTGCCAGCAGCCAAACTCGGTGGTACCAAGAGACCCAGTACTTC.

This clonotype was detected only a few times. V and J are TRBV7-9 and TRBJ2-7, with D possibly being TRBD1 (6 bases). The CDR3 is made up of 16 amino acids. V was trimmed by 2 bases and J by 0 bases, leaving 14 bases between them. In germline, CDR1 is SEHNR, CDR2 FQNEAQ (reference sequence). The CDR3 DNA follows: TGTGCCAGCAGCTTACCGAGAACAGGGTACTCCTACGAGCAGTACTTC. Residues: CASSLPRTGYSYEQYF.

This clonotype was detected only a few times. The chain carries TRBV27 and TRBJ2-1; no clear D gene. V was clipped by 7 bases and J by 0 bases, with 25 bases between them. The CDR3 runs to 19 residues. Germline CDR1 and CDR2: MNHEY and SMNVEV (reference sequence). For the CDR3, the DNA is TGTGCCAGCATCAGCCTCACAGATCTCTCCCAGAGCTCCTACAATGAGCAGTTCTTC. This sequence encodes CASISLTDLSQSSYNEQFF.

This clonotype was seen repeatedly, ten times or more. The junction departs from the called germline gene at one end, perhaps through a read error. The rearrangement joins TRBV5-1 to TRBJ2-1, with a weak D call TRBD1 (5 bases). Per germline, CDR1 SGHRS and CDR2 YFSETQ. This CDR3 is built from 15 residues. This chain's CDR3 is CASSPTGSSYNEQFF. CDR3 DNA: TGTGCCAGCAGCCCTACAGGAAGCTCCTACAATGAGCAGTTCTTC.

This clonotype has ten or more counts. DNA of the CDR3: TGCAGTGTAAAACAGCGGGTTAGCACAGATACGCAGTATTTT. Translation gives CSVKQRVSTDTQYF. The chain recombines TRBV20-1 with TRBJ2-3, with a weak D call TRBD2 (6 bases). Germline loops: CDR1 DFQATT, CDR2 SNEGSKA (reference sequence). The CDR3 loop spans 14 amino acids. Trimming removed 7 bases from V and 0 bases from J, with 14 bases in between.

The chain combines TRBV7-3 with TRBJ2-7, with TRBD1 matching over 8 bases. There are 16 residues in the CDR3. Germline CDR1 and CDR2: SGHTA and FQGTGA. The V gene end was trimmed by 1 base and the J gene end by 5 bases; junction bases not matched to a gene: 10. The CDR3 is CASSLNLQGVENEQYV. The DNA for the CDR3 is TGTGCCAGCAGCTTAAACTTACAGGGGGTTGAGAACGAGCAGTACGTC.

This clonotype was observed many times. This rearrangement joins TRBV12-3 or TRBV12-4 to TRBJ2-3; D gene ambiguous. The CDR3 consists of 14 residues. V lost 7 bases to trimming and J lost 5 bases, with 16 bases between them. As DNA, the CDR3 is TGTGCCAGCACCACTTTTGGGGTAGGAGATACGCAGTATTTT. Amino acid sequence: CASTTFGVGDTQYF.

On this clonotype: Relative to the germline gene, one junction end is altered; a read error may explain this. The rearrangement joins TRBV20-1 to TRBJ2-7; tentatively, D is TRBD2 (5 bases). The CDR3 contains 13 residues. CDR1 is DFQATT, CDR2 SNEGSKA, per germline (reference sequence). CDR3 DNA: TGCAGTGCCAGAGAGGGCAGGAGCTACGAGCAGTACTTC. Amino acid sequence: CSAREGRSYEQYF.

This clonotype came up a few times. V and J are TRBV9 and TRBJ2-2; D remains unclear. From germline, CDR1 is SGDLS and CDR2 YYNGEE. CDR3 length: 14 residues. With 3 bases removed from V and 7 bases from J, the gap between germline ends came to 13 bases. This CDR3 is CASSDQTFFGELFF. The CDR3 DNA is TGTGCCAGCAGCGACCAGACATTTTTCGGGGAGCTGTTTTTT.

The V gene is TRBV14, the J gene TRBJ2-3, with no clear D. The germline V gene encodes CDR1 SGHDN and CDR2 FVKESK. This CDR3 is built from 14 residues. V was pared by 4 bases and J by 6 bases, with 14 bases between. The CDR3 region is CASSRRPSADTQYF. The DNA of the CDR3 is TGTGCCAGCAGCCGCCGCCCAAGCGCCGATACGCAGTATTTT.

This clonotype came up a few times. V is TRBV12-3 or TRBV12-4 and J is TRBJ2-7; 7 bases line up with TRBD1. This CDR3 is built from 15 residues. The V segment lost 5 bases and the J segment 0 bases; nucleotides outside the gene matches: 7. CDR3 sequence: CASSPDRVPSYEQYF. In nucleotides, the CDR3 is TGTGCCAGCAGTCCTGACAGGGTACCCTCCTACGAGCAGTACTTC.

V gene TRBV3-1 combines with J gene TRBJ2-3; TRBD1 agrees at 7 bases. This CDR3 is built from 14 residues. V dropped 2 bases and J dropped 4; count of bases not matched to a gene: 3. From germline, CDR1 is LGHDT and CDR2 YNNKEL (reference sequence). The CDR3 reads CASSQTGVADTQYF. CDR3 sequence (DNA): TGTGCCAGCAGCCAAACAGGGGTGGCAGATACGCAGTATTTT.

This clonotype was seen at least ten times. The chain is built from TRBV7-9 and TRBJ1-2; the match to TRBD1 covers 8 bases. CDR1 is SEHNR, CDR2 FQNEAQ, per germline (reference sequence). This CDR3 has 15 amino acids. Losses at the gene ends were 5 bases for V and 3 bases for J; bases not matched to a gene: 8. CDR3 in DNA: TGTGCCAGCAGCATTCCAGGGGGCTGGCACTATGGCTACACCTTC. This gives the protein CASSIPGGWHYGYTF.

The sample holds many counts of this clonotype. This chain links TRBV6-1 with TRBJ1-2; TRBD1 aligns across 8 bases. The CDR3 runs 14 residues. Germline values: CDR1 MNHNS, CDR2 SASEGT. V trimming: 8 bases; J trimming: 5 bases; junction bases outside the gene matches: 10. The CDR3 DNA follows: TGTGCCAGCGAGACTCCGGGACAGGCATATGGCTACACCTTC. It is translated as CASETPGQAYGYTF.

At least ten counts were recorded for this clonotype. The chain couples TRBV9 to TRBJ1-1, with no clear D. The CDR3 sequence is 16 residues long. Deletions cut 0 bases from V and 2 bases from J, with 14 bases between. Germline V gene lookup returns CDR1 SGDLS and CDR2 YYNGEE. CDR3 sequence (DNA): TGTGCCAGCAGCGTAGGAAGTGGGCTGACCAACACTGAAGCTTTCTTT. Protein sequence: CASSVGSGLTNTEAFF. Full variable domain (rest looked up from reference TRBV9 and TRBJ1-1): DSGVTQTPKHLITATGQRVTLRCSPRSGDLSVYWYQQSLDQGLQFLIQYYNGEERAKGNILERFSAQQFPDLHSELNLSSLELGDSALYFCASSVGSGLTNTEAFFGQGTRLTVV.

The chain uses TRBV19 and TRBJ2-7; 7 positions agree with TRBD2. The J segment lost 0 bases and the V segment lost 5 bases, leaving 16 bases of the junction unmatched. This CDR3 is 18 amino acids long. Germline values: CDR1 LNHDA, CDR2 SQIVND (reference sequence). The CDR3 region is CASSLRRVREDYSYEQYF. DNA for the CDR3: TGTGCCAGTAGTCTCCGACGGGTCCGGGAGGACTACTCCTACGAGCAGTACTTC.

The V and J genes are TRBV5-6 and TRBJ2-7; D is possibly TRBD2 (6 bases). The CDR3 has 14 amino acids. Germline V gene sequence: CDR1 SGHDT, CDR2 YYEEEE. Here the CDR3 reads CASGMSGRPYAQYV. As DNA, the CDR3 is TGTGCCAGCGGAATGTCAGGGAGGCCCTACGCGCAGTACGTC.

This clonotype was detected ten times or more. The gene calls are TRBV5-1 and TRBJ2-7; the match to TRBD1 covers 7 bases. V shed 1 base, J shed 5 bases, and the junction held 6 bases outside the gene matches. The CDR3 is 14 residues long. Germline V CDR1 and CDR2: SGHRS, YFSETQ. For the CDR3, the DNA is TGCGCCAGCAGCTTGACGACAGGGACCAACGAGCAGTACGTC. It translates to CASSLTTGTNEQYV.

The genes are TRBV20-1 and TRBJ1-2, with 7 bases identical to TRBD1. The CDR3 covers 13 residues. J lost 4 bases, V lost 4 bases, and 6 bases had no gene match. Germline CDR1 DFQATT, CDR2 SNEGSKA (reference sequence). The CDR3 spells CSATTGAAYGYTF. The CDR3 DNA reads TGCAGTGCTACAACAGGGGCCGCCTATGGCTACACCTTC.

The V gene is TRBV7-2, the J gene TRBJ2-7, with 7 bases lining up with TRBD2. The CDR3 runs to 14 residues. J gave up 4 bases and V 5 bases, and 8 bases lay outside the gene matches. Per germline, CDR1 SGHTA and CDR2 FQGNSA. The CDR3 region is CASSTGGRAYEQYF. The CDR3 DNA follows: TGTGCCAGCAGCACCGGGGGGAGGGCTTACGAGCAGTACTTC. Supplemented by reference TRBV7-2 and TRBJ2-7, the full variable domain reads GAGVSQSPSNKVTEKGKDVELRCDPISGHTALYWYRQSLGQGLEFLIYFQGNSAPDKSGLPSDRFSAERTGGSVSTLTIQRTQQEDSAVYLCASSTGGRAYEQYFGPGTRLTVT.

The CDR3 sequence: CASSYMREIRNEQFF. The CDR3 nucleotides read TGTGCCAGCAGTTACATGCGGGAGATCCGTAATGAGCAGTTCTTC. This chain connects TRBV6-2 or TRBV6-3 to TRBJ2-1, with 7 bases aligning to TRBD2. Trimming removed 2 bases from V and 7 bases from J; junction bases left unmatched: 8. Germline CDR1 MNHEY, CDR2 SVGEGT. CDR3 length equals 15 residues.

Here the CDR3 reads CASSSVGGDSGEQFF. The CDR3 DNA sequence: TGTGCCAGCAGCTCCGTCGGGGGGGACTCCGGAGAGCAGTTCTTC. The gene calls are TRBV7-3 and TRBJ2-1, with 8 bases that match TRBD2. The germline V gene encodes CDR1 SGHTA and CDR2 FQGTGA. CDR3 length equals 15 residues. J was trimmed by 10 bases and V by 4 bases; bases with no gene match: 12.

The rearrangement links TRBV29-1 to TRBJ1-2; the D gene is possibly TRBD1 (5 bases). Trimming pared 4 bases from V and 7 bases from J, leaving 22 bases between. Germline V gives CDR1 SQVTM, CDR2 ANQGSEA. This CDR3 region has 15 residues. The CDR3 DNA follows: TGCAGCGTTGGTGGGTTGGGGGTCGGCGTAGGTGGCTACACCTTC. This translates into CSVGGLGVGVGGYTF.

CDR3 DNA sequence: TGTGCCAGCTCACCACCGTCAGAAGATGGCTACACCTTC. Amino acids: CASSPPSEDGYTF. This chain joins TRBV18 and TRBJ1-2, with D hard to call. The V gene's germline CDR1 is KGHSH and CDR2 LQKENI. The CDR3 sequence is 13 residues long. V was cut by 0 bases and J by 6 bases, with 8 bases left in between.

This sequence joins TRBV30 and TRBJ2-1; D gene ambiguous. The CDR3 extends over 11 amino acids. Germline V lookup: CDR1 GTSNPN, CDR2 SVGIG (reference sequence). The germline V and J ends were trimmed by 3 bases and 9 bases, with 9 bases remaining between them. CDR3 residues: CAWRLAGEQFF. CDR3 DNA: TGTGCCTGGAGGTTGGCAGGTGAGCAGTTCTTC.

This clonotype was counted a few times. The rearrangement uses TRBV20-1 and TRBJ2-1; 14 nucleotides line up with TRBD2. Germline V CDR1 and CDR2: DFQATT, SNEGSKA (reference sequence). V trimming: 5 bases; J trimming: 7 bases; junction bases outside the gene matches: 10. CDR3 length: 16 residues. The CDR3 DNA is TGCAGTGCTCCGGGGACTAGCGGGAGTTCAGGGAATGAGCAGTTCTTC. It specifies CSAPGTSGSSGNEQFF.

This clonotype was seen more than once but under ten times. This chain joins TRBV6-1 and TRBJ2-7; 8 bases agree with TRBD1. Germline CDR1 is MNHNS and CDR2 is SASEGT. Trimming cost V 9 bases and J 0 bases; bases outside gene matches: 7. The CDR3 is made up of 14 amino acids. The CDR3 nucleotides are TGTGCCAGTAACCGACAGGGGAGCTCCTACGAGCAGTACGTC. This encodes CASNRQGSSYEQYV.